Sequencing of this T cell receptor (beta chain) was carried out in a study of blood T cells in healthy people across ages. Every sample yielded at least 7 million isolated PBMCs. Worth noting for this clonotype: Its target is not known.

Study-wide points: Researchers judged that diversity estimates from one million T cells fell short of true values. TCR beta diversity, measured per million T cells, fell in a roughly linear way with age.

The CDR3 consists of 13 residues. The germline CDR1 and CDR2 sequences are ENHRY and SYGVKD. Sample-barcoded 5' priming and a J-beta primer mix drove a second PCR of roughly 7 to 11 cycles. A single record per CDR3 protein comes from TCRdb applying MiXCR to the 5' RACE reads. Of about 730,000 distinct CDR3 sequences listed, roughly 44% are singletons. The specimen sequenced was blood. The TCR originated in a woman aged 60-75 years in good health. The rearrangement joins TRBV10-3 to TRBJ2-7; D call uncertain. The tail of the sequence fits TRBJ2-5 better, so the J call may be wrong. The CDR3 bases are TGTGCCACTTTGCGACGAAGCCAAGAGACCCAGTACTTC. It translates to CATLRRSQETQYF.